This T cell receptor beta chain was sequenced for a study of CD8 T cells in Susac syndrome. Study findings and constraints: The study admitted that it had a relatively small number of individuals in its TCR sequencing and HLA analysis.

The CDR3 spans 14 residues. V lost 5 bases, J lost 1 base, and 11 bases lay in between. This clonotype came up a few times. The antigen is undetermined. The RNA input was roughly 0.45 to 1 ug, and it was reverse transcribed with random hexamers. An immunoSEQ multiplex PCR amplified TCR beta CDR3 over 54 Vbeta and 13 Jbeta. TCRdb passed the immunoSEQ multiplex PCR reads through MiXCR, listing each CDR3 protein once. The sample carries some 150,000 distinct CDR3 sequences, approximately 94% recorded once. TCR beta was sequenced from blood CD8+ and CD4+ T cells. Purification of the CD8+ and CD4+ T cells relied on negative isolation, and TEMRA cells underwent FACS enrichment.

The material sequenced was CD4+ T cells from PBMCs. V is TRBV12-3 or TRBV12-4 and J is TRBJ2-5; D remains ambiguous. This TCR was sampled from a human donor in good health. The CDR3: CASSPSLFQETQYF. The CDR3 bases are TGTGCCAGCAGTCCCAGTCTCTTCCAAGAGACCCAGTACTTC.